Shown below are 9 T cell receptor beta chains from a single sample sequenced in a study of blood T cell repertoires in COVID-19. The method was immunoSEQ multiplex PCR; TCRdb's version includes in-frame clones alone and lacks a portion of them. Found here are roughly 87,000 clones, roughly 82% of them singletons; the top ten hold approximately 8.1%. Sequenced: peripheral blood. The receptors stem from a man between 45 and 60 years old with active COVID-19.

V usage is TRBV5-5 and J usage is TRBJ2-1, with 7 bases identical to TRBD1. Germline CDR1 SGHKS, CDR2 YYEKEE (reference sequence). The CDR3 loop spans 15 amino acids. Trimming at V came to 4 bases and at J to 5 bases, leaving 9 bases not matched to a gene. DNA for the CDR3: TGTGCCAGCAGCCTGGGGGACAGACGAAACAATGAGCAGTTCTTC. Translating gives CASSLGDRRNNEQFF.

This chain joins TRBV6-2 or TRBV6-3 and TRBJ2-1, with a weak D call TRBD1 (7 bases). The germline CDR1 and CDR2 sequences are MNHEY and SVGEGT. The germline V and J ends were trimmed by 2 bases and 3 bases, with 20 bases remaining between them. The CDR3 consists of 18 residues. The CDR3 sequence: CASSYPPTGRDFYNEQFF. The CDR3 coding sequence is TGTGCCAGCAGTTACCCCCCGACAGGGCGGGACTTCTACAATGAGCAGTTCTTC.

The CDR3 DNA reads as TGTGCCAGCAGCGCGGGACAGGGGTCCGGGGAGCTGTTTTTT. It codes for CASSAGQGSGELFF. The chain carries TRBV9 and TRBJ2-2; TRBD1 matches at 10 bases. From germline, CDR1 is SGDLS and CDR2 YYNGEE. V lost 3 bases and J lost 6; bases outside the gene matches: 2. This CDR3 is 14 amino acids long.

This clone was counted once. This chain uses TRBV9 with TRBJ2-1, with D tentatively TRBD1 (6 bases). V was shortened by 3 bases and J by 5 bases, with 9 bases between the two germline ends. The germline V gene encodes CDR1 SGDLS and CDR2 YYNGEE. This CDR3 has 13 amino acids. CDR3 residues: CASSGDINNEQFF. In DNA form, the CDR3 reads TGTGCCAGCAGCGGGGACATCAACAATGAGCAGTTCTTC.

The CDR3 nucleotides read TGTGCCAGCAGTGAAGCGAGGGCAGGGGGCAATCAGCCCCAGCATTTT. Translation: CASSEARAGGNQPQHF. V gene TRBV6-1 combines with J gene TRBJ1-5; D might be TRBD1 (6 bases). The CDR3 has 16 residues. Trimming removed 0 bases at V and 2 bases at J, with 11 bases between. Germline lookup yields CDR1 MNHNS and CDR2 SASEGT.

This clone was seen a few times. The V and J genes are TRBV7-2 and TRBJ2-7; possible D gene TRBD1, 5 bases. The CDR3 consists of 13 residues. V was cut by 6 bases and J by 1 base, with 10 bases left in between. From germline, CDR1 is SGHTA and CDR2 FQGNSA. The CDR3 DNA follows: TGTGCCAGCAGTCCGGACATTTCCTACGAGCAGTACTTC. This sequence encodes CASSPDISYEQYF.

The gene calls are TRBV28 and TRBJ1-1; no clear D. CDR1 and CDR2 (germline): MDHEN, SYDVKM. The V and J ends lost 7 bases and 2 bases respectively, with 5 bases between them. This CDR3 is 11 amino acids long. The CDR3 region has the DNA TGTGCCAGCACGGGTAACACTGAAGCTTTCTTT. Amino acids: CASTGNTEAFF.

The genes are TRBV10-1 and TRBJ2-1; a weak D match, TRBD1 (6 bases). Trimming shortened V by 4 bases and J by 0 bases, and 16 bases separated the two germline ends. The germline V gene has CDR1 WNHNN and CDR2 SYGVQD (reference sequence). The CDR3 spans 17 residues. CDR3 sequence: CASSASYRESSYNEQFF. The DNA of the CDR3 is TGCGCCAGCAGTGCGTCGTACAGGGAGAGCTCCTACAATGAGCAGTTCTTC.

CDR3 sequence (DNA): TGTGCCAGCAGGGAGGTTAGCGGGAGAGGAGATACGCAGTATTTT. Protein: CASREVSGRGDTQYF. The chain has TRBV2 and TRBJ2-3; TRBD2 agrees at 9 bases. Germline values: CDR1 SNHLY, CDR2 FYNNEI. The V and J ends lost 6 bases and 5 bases, in that order; junction bases with no gene match: 9. The CDR3 consists of 15 residues.